The 2 T cell receptor beta chains in this list originate from one sample, sequenced in a study of cytomegalovirus exposure and HLA in healthy donors. The PCR was carried out with 60 Vbeta primers and 13 Jbeta primers. Assay used: immunoSEQ multiplex PCR; TCRdb lists only in-frame clones, some missing. The sample contains over 150,000 clones, less than 85% of which appear only once. Input material: PBMCs. The receptor set was obtained from a man aged 55 to 70 in good health and CMV-seronegative.

This chain uses TRBV25-1 with TRBJ2-1; D is perhaps TRBD1 (5 bases). Germline loops: CDR1 MGHDK, CDR2 SYGVNS. The CDR3 is 15 amino acids. V dropped 3 bases and J dropped 7 bases, with 16 bases sitting between them. The CDR3 region has the DNA TGTGCCAGCAGTGATATAAGGGGCAGTACGAATGAGCAGTTCTTC. It codes for CASSDIRGSTNEQFF.

This clone was counted once. The V call is TRBV30, the J call TRBJ1-1; D is uncertain. This CDR3 is built from 13 residues. The V gene's germline CDR1 is GTSNPN and CDR2 SVGIG (reference sequence). Between the trimmed V and J ends, which lost 7 bases and 4 bases, there was a span of 16 bases. The CDR3 nucleotides read TGTGCCTTTGGTGCCTGGGCCGGCACTGAAGCTTTCTTT. Its translation: CAFGAWAGTEAFF.